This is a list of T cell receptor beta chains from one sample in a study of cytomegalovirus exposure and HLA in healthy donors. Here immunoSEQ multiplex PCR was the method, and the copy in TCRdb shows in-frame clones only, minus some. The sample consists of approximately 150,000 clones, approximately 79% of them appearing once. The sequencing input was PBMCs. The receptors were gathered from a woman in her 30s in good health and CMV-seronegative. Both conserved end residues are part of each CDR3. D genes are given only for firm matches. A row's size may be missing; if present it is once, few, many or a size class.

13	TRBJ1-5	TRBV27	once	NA	CASSFQGREPQHF
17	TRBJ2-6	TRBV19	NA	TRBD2	CASTPTSGGSGANVLTF
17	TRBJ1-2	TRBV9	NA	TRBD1	CASSVESRGRGRRGYTF
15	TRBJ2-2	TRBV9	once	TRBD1	CASSVTGGGRGELFF
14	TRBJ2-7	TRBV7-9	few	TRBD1	CASSLPGQGFEQYF
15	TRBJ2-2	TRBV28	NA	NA	CASSLWSGLGGELFF
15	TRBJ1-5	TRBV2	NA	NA	CASSDLWRANQPQHF
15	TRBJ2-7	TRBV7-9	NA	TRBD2	CASSLVSGRAYEQYF
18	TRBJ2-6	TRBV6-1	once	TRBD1	CASSAGDRVPSGANVLTF
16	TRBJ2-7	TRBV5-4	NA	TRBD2	CASSLRLAGAFYEQYF
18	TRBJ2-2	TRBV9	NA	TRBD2	CASSVESGREGRTGELFF
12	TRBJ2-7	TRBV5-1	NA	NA	CASSSNDYEQYF
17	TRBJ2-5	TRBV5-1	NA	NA	CASSLVGRGGVQETQYF
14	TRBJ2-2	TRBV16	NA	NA	CASSQSKSGRELFF
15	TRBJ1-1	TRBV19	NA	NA	CASSIVHRAGTEAFF
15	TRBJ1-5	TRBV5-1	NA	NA	CASRGGALGNQPQHF
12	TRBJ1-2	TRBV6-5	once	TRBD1	CASSRQGVGYTF
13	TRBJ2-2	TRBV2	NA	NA	CASRRENTGELFF
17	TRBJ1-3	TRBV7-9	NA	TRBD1	CASSLAGTGGSGNTIYF
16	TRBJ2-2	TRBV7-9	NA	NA	CASSLTGAGNTGELFF
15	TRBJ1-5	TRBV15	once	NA	CATSRANREIQPQHF
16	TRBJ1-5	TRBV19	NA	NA	CASSPRGRGSGQPQHF
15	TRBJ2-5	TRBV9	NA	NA	CASSPNDRSGETQYF
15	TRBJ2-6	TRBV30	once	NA	CACDRLRSGANVLTF
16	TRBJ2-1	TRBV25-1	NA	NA	CASRGDFRSSYNEQFF
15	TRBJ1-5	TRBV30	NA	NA	CAWSPDRFSNQPQHF
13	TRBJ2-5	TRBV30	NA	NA	CAWERSLQETQYF
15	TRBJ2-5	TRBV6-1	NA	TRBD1	CASSDLDRVAETQYF
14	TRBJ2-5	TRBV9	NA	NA	CASSVGGYQETQYF
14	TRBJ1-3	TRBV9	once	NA	CASNPTTSGNTIYF
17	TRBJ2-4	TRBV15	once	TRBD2	CATSRDGLASPQNIQYF
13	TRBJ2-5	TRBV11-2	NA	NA	CASSKDIQETQYF
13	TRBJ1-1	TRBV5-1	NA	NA	CASSTRGDTEAFF
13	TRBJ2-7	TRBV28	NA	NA	CASSAGDTYEQYF
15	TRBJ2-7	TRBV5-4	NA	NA	CASSFSGSTLDEQYF
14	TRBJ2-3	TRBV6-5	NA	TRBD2	CASEGLEGTDTQYF
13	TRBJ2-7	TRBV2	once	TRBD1	CASSARQGAGQYF
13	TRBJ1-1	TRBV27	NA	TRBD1	CASRGQVNTEAFF
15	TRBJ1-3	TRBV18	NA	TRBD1	CASSYGQGAGNTIYF
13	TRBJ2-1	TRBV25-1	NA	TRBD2	CASKKRGPGGQFF
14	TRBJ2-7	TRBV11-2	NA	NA	CASSTGQVAYEQYF
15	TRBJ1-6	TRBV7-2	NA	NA	CASSLVSPDSSPLHF
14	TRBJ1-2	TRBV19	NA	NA	CASSGGRANYGYTF
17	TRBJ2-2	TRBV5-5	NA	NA	CASSLSPRSGLTGELFF